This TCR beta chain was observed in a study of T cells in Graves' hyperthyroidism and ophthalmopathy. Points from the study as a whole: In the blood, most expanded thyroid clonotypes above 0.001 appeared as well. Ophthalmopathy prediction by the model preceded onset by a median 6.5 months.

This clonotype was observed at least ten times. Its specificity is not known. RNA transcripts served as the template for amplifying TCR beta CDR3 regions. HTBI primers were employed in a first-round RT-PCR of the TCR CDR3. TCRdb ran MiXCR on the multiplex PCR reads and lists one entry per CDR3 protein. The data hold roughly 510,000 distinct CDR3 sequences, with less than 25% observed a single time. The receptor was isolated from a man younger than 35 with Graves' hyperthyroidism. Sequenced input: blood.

The CDR3 coding sequence is TGTGCCAGCAGCCCGGGACAGGGTGAAGAGACCCAGTACTTC. This sequence encodes CASSPGQGEETQYF. This chain connects TRBV11-2 to TRBJ2-5; 9 positions agree with TRBD1. This CDR3 region has 14 residues. With 5 bases clipped from V and 3 bases from J, the junction kept 4 bases outside the gene matches. The germline CDR1 and CDR2 sequences are SGHAT and FQNNGV. The entire variable domain, with the rest obtained from reference TRBV11-2 and TRBJ2-5, is as follows: EAGVAQSPRYKIIEKRQSVAFWCNPISGHATLYWYQQILGQGPKLLIQFQNNGVVDDSQLPKDRFSAERLKGVDSTLKIQPAKLEDSAVYLCASSPGQGEETQYFGPGTRLLVL.